A selection of T cell receptor beta chains follows, all from one sample in a study of STAT5B mutations in CD4+ large granular lymphocyte leukemia. Repertoires were generated with immunoSEQ multiplex PCR, while TCRdb's copy carries only in-frame clones and drops some. Counted here are some 3,500 clones, 65% to 90% occurring once; the ten biggest clones make up over 2%. Sample: CD4+ T cells from blood buffy coats. These receptors were collected from a human donor in good health. The CDR3 runs from the conserved cysteine through the conserved F or W. A D gene is named only where the DNA matches it firmly. Clone size is shown for a subset of rows, as once, few, many or a class of expanded clone.

>NA|TRBJ1-5|TRBV19|TRBD1
TGTGCCAGTAGTGTATGGACAGGGGATCAGCCCCAGCATTTT
CASSVWTGDQPQHF
>few|TRBJ2-2|TRBV11-3|TRBD1
TGTGCCAGCAGCACCAGACAGGGGCGAAACACCGGGGAGCTGTTTTTT
CASSTRQGRNTGELFF
>NA|TRBJ1-1|TRBV4-3|NA
TGCGCCAGCAGCCCCGAAGACGGGCAGGGATGGAACACTGAAGCTTTCTTT
CASSPEDGQGWNTEAFF
>once|TRBJ2-7|TRBV10-3|TRBD1
TGTGCCATCAGTGAGCTAGGGAGGGACAGGGGGCCCTACGAGCAGTACTTC
CAISELGRDRGPYEQYF
>NA|TRBJ2-7|TRBV27|TRBD2
TGTGCCAGCAGTTTTACTAGCGGGTACGAGCAGTACTTC
CASSFTSGYEQYF
>NA|TRBJ2-1|TRBV15|NA
TGTGCCACCAGCAGAGACGCCGCGGCTCACAATGAGCAGTTCTTC
CATSRDAAAHNEQFF
>NA|TRBJ2-1|TRBV13|NA
TGTGCCAGCAGCCTTTCATACGGGATCTACAATGAGCAGTTCTTC
CASSLSYGIYNEQFF
>once|TRBJ1-6|TRBV13|NA
TGTGCCAGCAGCTCGGTCACGAGGGTGCTCCACTTT
CASSSVTRVLHF
>NA|TRBJ2-5|TRBV27|TRBD1
TGTGCCAGCAGTAGCCCGACAGGGGGTTCGGTAGAGACCCAGTACTTC
CASSSPTGGSVETQYF
>NA|TRBJ2-7|TRBV19|TRBD2
TGTGCCAGTAGTCTCGGGACTAGCTCGGGGGACGAGCAGTACTTC
CASSLGTSSGDEQYF
>NA|TRBJ1-2|TRBV5-6|NA
TGTGCCACCTCTTTGGGCAGTTCAGGTGGCTACACCTTC
CATSLGSSGGYTF
>NA|TRBJ1-2|TRBV28|NA
TGTGCCAGCACCCCAAGAGGCCAGGGGCATAACTATGGCTACACCTTC
CASTPRGQGHNYGYTF
>once|TRBJ1-2|TRBV6-5|NA
TGTGCCAGCAGTTACTCCCCTGCGGGGGATGGCTACACCTTC
CASSYSPAGDGYTF
>NA|TRBJ1-2|TRBV28|TRBD1
TGTGCCAGCACGGCCCTGGGACAGGGGTATGGCTACACCTTC
CASTALGQGYGYTF
>NA|TRBJ1-4|TRBV4-3|NA
TGCGCCAGCAGCCAAGCCAGTGCAACTAATGAAAAACTGTTTTTT
CASSQASATNEKLFF
>NA|TRBJ2-1|TRBV10-3|NA
TGTGCCATCAGTGACCCCAGATATGAGCAGTTCTTC
CAISDPRYEQFF
>NA|TRBJ2-7|TRBV5-5|TRBD2
TGTGCCAGCAGCCCGGACGAGGGAACCGGACTAGACTACGAGCAGTACTTC
CASSPDEGTGLDYEQYF
>once|TRBJ2-1|TRBV14|TRBD1
TGTGCCAGCAGCCCTATAAGGACAGGGAGCTACAATGAGCAGTTCTTC
CASSPIRTGSYNEQFF
>once|TRBJ1-3|TRBV6-1|TRBD1
TGTGCCAGCAGAAACAGGGGCCCTGGAAACACCATATATTTT
CASRNRGPGNTIYF
>NA|TRBJ2-7|TRBV6-6|TRBD2
TGTGCCAGCAGTTACTCGACTAGCGGGAACTACGAGCAGTACTTC
CASSYSTSGNYEQYF
>NA|TRBJ2-7|TRBV7-8|NA
TGTGCCAGCAGCTTAGACGGATCTTCCTACGAGCAGTACTTC
CASSLDGSSYEQYF
>NA|TRBJ1-4|TRBV27|NA
TGTGCCAGCAGTTTCTCGGGGTCGGGGGCCGCCAGGAAACTGTTTTTT
CASSFSGSGAARKLFF
>NA|TRBJ1-2|TRBV4-1|NA
TGCGCCAGCAGCCAAGTGTACCCTCCGAACGATGGCTACACCTTC
CASSQVYPPNDGYTF
>few|TRBJ2-7|TRBV6-6|TRBD2
TGTGCCAGCAGTCTCGGACTAGAGACCTACGAGCAGTACTTC
CASSLGLETYEQYF
>NA|TRBJ1-4|TRBV7-9|NA
TGTGCCAGCAGCTCGAGTAGGGGGGACTCGGCAACTAATGAAAAACTGTTTTTT
CASSSSRGDSATNEKLFF
>NA|TRBJ2-1|TRBV30|TRBD1
TGTGCCTGGAGTGTTCAGACAGGGGGGTTCTTC
CAWSVQTGGFF
>few|TRBJ2-2|TRBV27|NA
TGTGCCAGCAGTCCCCGGGGGACACAAAACACCGGGGAGCTGTTTTTT
CASSPRGTQNTGELFF
>NA|TRBJ2-1|TRBV9|TRBD2
TGTGCCAGCAGCCTAGACCCTAGCGGGAGTAATGAGCAGTTCTTC
CASSLDPSGSNEQFF
>NA|TRBJ1-1|TRBV6-4|NA
TGTGCCAGCAGTGAAAACCCGGGACCTAACACTGAAGCTTTCTTT
CASSENPGPNTEAFF
>NA|TRBJ1-2|TRBV7-9|NA
TGTGCCAGCAGCTTAGGGGGCCCCAATGGCTACACCTTC
CASSLGGPNGYTF
>NA|TRBJ2-1|TRBV9|NA
TGTGCCAGCAGCGTAGATAGGGACAATGAGCAGTTCTTC
CASSVDRDNEQFF
>NA|TRBJ1-5|TRBV10-3|NA
TGTGCCATCAGTGAAACCAATCAGCCCCAGCATTTT
CAISETNQPQHF
>NA|TRBJ2-1|TRBV5-3|TRBD1
TGTGCCAGAAGAGGGACAGACAATGAGCAGTTCTTC
CARRGTDNEQFF
>NA|TRBJ2-1|TRBV6-5|NA
TGTGCCAGCAGGGCTGAGGGGTCCTACAATGAGCAGTTCTTC
CASRAEGSYNEQFF
>few|TRBJ2-1|TRBV14|NA
TGTGCCAGCAACCAGATGTCTGGATCGGGGAGTGAGCAGTTCTTC
CASNQMSGSGSEQFF
>NA|TRBJ1-5|TRBV6-6|NA
TGTGCCAGCACTCACCGGTTGAGCAATCAGCCCCAGCATTTT
CASTHRLSNQPQHF
>NA|TRBJ1-1|TRBV6-1|NA
TGTGCCAGCAGTGAAGGGGGGCGTACTGAAGCTTTCTTT
CASSEGGRTEAFF
>NA|TRBJ2-2|TRBV6-5|TRBD1
TGTGCCAGCAGAACAGGGGAATCCGGGGAGCTGTTTTTT
CASRTGESGELFF
>NA|TRBJ1-5|TRBV27|NA
TGTGCCAGCAAGCCGGGCCTCGGAGGCAATCAGCCCCAGCATTTT
CASKPGLGGNQPQHF
>NA|TRBJ1-4|TRBV4-1|NA
TGCGCCAGCAGCCAAGCTAACACAACTAATGAAAAACTGTTTTTT
CASSQANTTNEKLFF
>NA|TRBJ2-3|TRBV10-1|NA
TGCGCCAGCAGTTCCCGGGTAGACACAGATACGCAGTATTTT
CASSSRVDTDTQYF
>NA|TRBJ1-2|TRBV6-6|NA
TGTGCCAGCAGTCCCGACAACTATGGCTACACCTTC
CASSPDNYGYTF
>NA|TRBJ2-7|TRBV27|TRBD1
TGTGCCAGCACTCACACCGGGACAGGGGTATACGAGCAGTACTTC
CASTHTGTGVYEQYF
>NA|TRBJ2-5|TRBV2|TRBD1
TGTGCCAGCAGCGCTGGACAGGATGGCCAGCAGTACTTC
CASSAGQDGQQYF
>NA|TRBJ2-5|TRBV4-1|NA
TGCGCCAGCAGCCAAGATCGGGAAGGGACAGAGACCCAGTACTTC
CASSQDREGTETQYF
>NA|TRBJ2-7|TRBV11-3|NA
TGTGCCAGCAGCTTAAGGGGATCAGACGAGCAGTACTTC
CASSLRGSDEQYF
>NA|TRBJ2-2|TRBV11-2|NA
TGTGCCAGCAGTTCGAACACCGGGGAGCTGTTTTTT
CASSSNTGELFF